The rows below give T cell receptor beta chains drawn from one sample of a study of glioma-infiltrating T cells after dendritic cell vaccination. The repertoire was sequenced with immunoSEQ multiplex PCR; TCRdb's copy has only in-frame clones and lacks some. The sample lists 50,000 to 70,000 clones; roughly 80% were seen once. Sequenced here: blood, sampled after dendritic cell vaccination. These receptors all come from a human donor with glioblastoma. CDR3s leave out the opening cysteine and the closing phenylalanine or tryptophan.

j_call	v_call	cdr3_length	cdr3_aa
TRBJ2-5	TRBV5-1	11	ASSLIREETQY
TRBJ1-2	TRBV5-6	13	ASSFPGQGGGGYT
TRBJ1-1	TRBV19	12	ASKPGQGRTEAF
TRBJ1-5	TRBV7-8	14	ASSLGGGTEAGPQH
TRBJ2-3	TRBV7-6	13	ASRSTGGSTDTQY
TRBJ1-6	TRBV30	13	AWSVTTGGNSPLH
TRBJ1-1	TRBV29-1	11	SVNPRGGDEAF
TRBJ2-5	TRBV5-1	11	ASSMGEQETQY
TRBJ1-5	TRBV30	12	AWSPGTTNQPQH
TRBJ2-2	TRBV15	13	ATSRDQADTGELF
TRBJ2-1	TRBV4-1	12	ASSHGDSRYEQF
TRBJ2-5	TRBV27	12	ASSPEDRVGTQY
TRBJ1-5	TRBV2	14	ASSEARGYSNQPQH
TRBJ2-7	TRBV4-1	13	ASSQEMRVYYEQY
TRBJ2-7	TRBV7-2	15	ASSLIDPAGGPYEQY
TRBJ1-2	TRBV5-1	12	ASSDTGSQGSYT
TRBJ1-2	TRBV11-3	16	ASSLDRIAGQGSGGYT
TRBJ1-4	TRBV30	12	AAGQGQVREKLF
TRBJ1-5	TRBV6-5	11	ASSGGARQPQH
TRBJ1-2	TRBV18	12	ASSPPGVSYGYT
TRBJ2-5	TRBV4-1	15	ASSQRGASGPLGDQY
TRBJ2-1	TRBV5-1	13	ASSREGQGYNEQF
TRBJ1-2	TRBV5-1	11	ASSYDREDGYT
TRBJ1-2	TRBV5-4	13	ASSRGQVEAYGYT
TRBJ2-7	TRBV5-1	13	ASSLLTGFTYEQY
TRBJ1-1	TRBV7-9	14	ASSFGGASVNTEAF
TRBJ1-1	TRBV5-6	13	ASSLRGTGSTEAF
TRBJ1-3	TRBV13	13	ASSFPGDSGNTIY
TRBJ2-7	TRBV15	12	ATSRDRGSYEQY
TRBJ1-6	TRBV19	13	ASTMAGQYNSPLH
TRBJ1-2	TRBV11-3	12	ASSLDPTGAGYT
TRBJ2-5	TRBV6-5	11	ASRRTGGEAQY
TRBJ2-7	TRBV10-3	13	AISDSGGAKYEQY
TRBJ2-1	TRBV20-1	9	SADRTNEQF
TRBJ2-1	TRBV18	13	ASSPSSGAYNEQF
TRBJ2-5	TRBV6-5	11	ASSWFRQETQH
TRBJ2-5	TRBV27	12	ASSSNRGEETQY
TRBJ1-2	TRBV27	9	ASTSGDGYT
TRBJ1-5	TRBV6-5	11	ASSYADKQPQH
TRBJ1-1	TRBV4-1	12	ASSYGRGWTEAF
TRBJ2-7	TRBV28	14	ASLTGGGRFSYEQY
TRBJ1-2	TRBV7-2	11	ASSLMDLRGYT
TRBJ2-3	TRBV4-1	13	ASSQQRGDTDTQY
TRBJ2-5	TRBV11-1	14	ASSPGLAGPQETQY
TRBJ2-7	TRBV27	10	ASSLLGGEQY
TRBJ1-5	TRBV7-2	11	ASSYRGQQPQH
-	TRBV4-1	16	ASSQDRGLGGAYYEQY
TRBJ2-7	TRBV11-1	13	ASSYPGRGTYEQY
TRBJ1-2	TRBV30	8	AAYRGGYT
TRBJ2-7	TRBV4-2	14	ASSQRLAGASYEQY
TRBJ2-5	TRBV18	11	ASSPAGAATQY
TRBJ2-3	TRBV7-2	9	ASSPRDTQY
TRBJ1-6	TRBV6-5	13	ASSASGTHNSPLH
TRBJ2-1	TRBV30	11	AWSLGTGDEQF
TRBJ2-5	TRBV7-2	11	ASSFSYQETQY
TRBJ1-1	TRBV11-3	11	ASSLDRGTEAF